This T cell receptor beta chain was captured by sequencing in a study of cytomegalovirus exposure and HLA in healthy donors. Study-wide background: Roughly 80 million unique TCRs from HLA-typed donors were held in an early data release.

Both 60 Vbeta primers and 13 Jbeta primers went into the PCR. Clones were read by immunoSEQ multiplex PCR, and TCRdb kept only the in-frame ones, dropping some. The sample has 35,000 to 45,000 clones. The V end was cut by 4 bases, the J end by 2 bases, with 9 bases between. The CDR3 contains 13 residues. Looked up from germline, CDR1 is SGHAT and CDR2 is FQNNGV. The sequencing input was PBMCs. The chain carries TRBV11-2 and TRBJ2-7; D is unclear. This sequence originates from a male donor in good health and CMV-seronegative. The CDR3 nucleotides read TGTGCCAGCAGCTCATCCGCGCCCTACGAGCAGTACTTC. It translates to CASSSSAPYEQYF.